Presented here are 20 T cell receptor beta chains from one specimen sequenced in a study of sequential checkpoint blockade in melanoma. Only in-frame clones appear in the TCRdb table, and some are missing; sequencing was by immunoSEQ multiplex PCR. The data hold about 2,200 clones, with about a sixth observed a single time. Treatment defined: randomized to nivolumab then ipilimumab (arm A) or the reverse (arm B). The sample here was tumor tissue (inferred from file names), taken from a patient given nivolumab and ipilimumab in sequence. The source of these receptors is a human donor with melanoma.

This clone is labeled as medium-sized. The chain employs TRBV11-3 and TRBJ2-1; tentative D call: TRBD2 (6 bases). The CDR3 sequence is 15 residues long. V dropped 3 bases and J dropped 5 bases, with 14 bases sitting between them. The germline V gene has CDR1 SGHNT and CDR2 YENEEA. CDR3: CASSLGGRSNNEQFF. CDR3 DNA: TGTGCCAGCAGCTTGGGAGGCCGTAGCAACAATGAGCAGTTCTTC.

This clone was seen a handful of times. The chain uses TRBV6-8 and TRBJ2-5; maybe TRBD1 (6 bases). The V and J ends lost 5 bases and 7 bases respectively, with 11 bases between them. Germline lookup yields CDR1 MNHGY and CDR2 SAAAGT. The CDR3 is made up of 12 amino acids. The CDR3 sequence is CASSAGAWTQYF. The CDR3 nucleotides read TGTGCCAGCAGTGCAGGGGCTTGGACCCAGTACTTC.

This chain uses TRBV19 with TRBJ2-3, with D possibly being TRBD2 (6 bases). The length of the CDR3 is 15 residues. Trimming took 2 bases from V and 2 from J, leaving 11 bases between them. From germline, CDR1 is LNHDA and CDR2 SQIVND (reference sequence). In nucleotides, the CDR3 is TGTGCCAGTAGTATAAGGAGGGGCCTCACAGATACGCAGTATTTT. It is translated as CASSIRRGLTDTQYF.

The gene calls are TRBV14 and TRBJ1-1; D is unclear. Looked up from germline, CDR1 is SGHDN and CDR2 is FVKESK. Trimming removed 2 bases at V and 11 bases at J, with 15 bases between. The CDR3 sequence is 13 residues long. CDR3 coding DNA: TGTGCCAGCAGCCAATTTTCAAGCGGTCGGGCTTTCTTT. Translated, it gives CASSQFSSGRAFF.

This clone was observed a few times. The chain combines TRBV9 with TRBJ1-2, with D hard to call. In germline, CDR1 is SGDLS, CDR2 YYNGEE. CDR3 length: 13 amino acids. V was trimmed by 5 bases and J by 4 bases, leaving 12 bases between them. CDR3 amino acids: CASREPEPYGYTF. DNA of the CDR3: TGTGCCAGCAGGGAGCCCGAGCCCTATGGCTACACCTTC. Full variable domain (outside the CDR3, taken from reference TRBV9 and TRBJ1-2): DSGVTQTPKHLITATGQRVTLRCSPRSGDLSVYWYQQSLDQGLQFLIQYYNGEERAKGNILERFSAQQFPDLHSELNLSSLELGDSALYFCASREPEPYGYTFGSGTRLTVV.

In this sample, this clone is medium-sized. The chain combines TRBV4-1 with TRBJ2-7; D gene unclear. The CDR3 covers 14 residues. Looked up from germline, CDR1 is MGHRA and CDR2 is YSYEKL. Between the trimmed V and J ends, which lost 3 bases and 2 bases, there was a span of 11 bases. CDR3 bases: TGCGCCAGCAGCCACACCCTTCTCACCTACGAGCAGTACTTC. It is translated as CASSHTLLTYEQYF.

The rearrangement uses TRBV5-1 and TRBJ2-1; D ambiguous. Germline V gene lookup returns CDR1 SGHRS and CDR2 YFSETQ. Between the trimmed V and J ends, which lost 2 bases and 2 bases, there was a span of 8 bases. The CDR3 sequence is 14 residues long. The CDR3 DNA reads TGCGCCAGCAGCTTAAGCCTCCCCTACAATGAGCAGTTCTTC. It yields the protein CASSLSLPYNEQFF.

By share, this clone counts as medium-sized. V gene TRBV9 combines with J gene TRBJ2-2; 7 nucleotides match TRBD2. Germline V gives CDR1 SGDLS, CDR2 YYNGEE. Germline trimming cut 1 base from V and 2 bases from J; bases unmatched to any gene: 5. The CDR3 runs to 16 residues. DNA for the CDR3: TGTGCCAGCAGCGTAAACGGGGGGTTAAACACCGGGGAGCTGTTTTTT. It is translated as CASSVNGGLNTGELFF.

The chain uses TRBV18 and TRBJ1-3; D may be TRBD1 (6 bases). V was shortened by 2 bases and J by 2 bases, with 16 bases between the two germline ends. Germline CDR1 is KGHSH and CDR2 is LQKENI. The CDR3 is 17 amino acids. CDR3 region: CASSPEGHNVPGNTIYF. CDR3 sequence (DNA): TGTGCCAGCTCACCAGAGGGACACAACGTCCCTGGAAACACCATATATTTT.

This clone was seen a handful of times. DNA for the CDR3: TGTGCCAGCAGTTACTTGGGGGTAAAGCTAGCTGGCACAGATACGCAGTATTTT. This encodes CASSYLGVKLAGTDTQYF. The chain has TRBV6-8 and TRBJ2-3; D possibly matches TRBD1 or TRBD2 (5 bases each). Trimming removed 1 base at V and 1 base at J, with 18 bases between. Germline V gene lookup returns CDR1 MNHGY and CDR2 SAAAGT. The CDR3 length is 18 residues.

This clone was seen only a few times. The chain uses TRBV6-8 and TRBJ1-2; 10 bases match TRBD1. CDR3 length: 15 amino acids. Germline V gene data show CDR1 as MNHGY and CDR2 as SAAAGT. The trim removed 6 bases at V and 4 bases at J, leaving 8 bases unmatched. The CDR3 protein is CASSVGTGAVYGYTF. The CDR3 DNA sequence: TGTGCCAGCAGCGTCGGGACAGGGGCAGTCTATGGCTACACCTTC.

V usage is TRBV14 and J usage is TRBJ2-1; D perhaps matches TRBD1 (6 bases). The ends were cut back, 3 bases at V and 1 base at J, with 13 bases in the middle. CDR1 SGHDN and CDR2 FVKESK come from the germline V gene. The CDR3 has 16 residues. CDR3 DNA sequence: TGTGCCAGCAGCCAGGAGACAGGAGATTCCTACAATGAGCAGTTCTTC. Translating it yields CASSQETGDSYNEQFF.

This clone counts as large. Distinct nucleotide sequences in the sample also encode this CDR3. The chain has TRBV19 and TRBJ1-5, with D possibly TRBD1 on 6 matching bases. Trimming cost V 5 bases and J 1 base, with 12 bases left between them. The CDR3 has 15 amino acids. Per germline, CDR1 LNHDA and CDR2 SQIVND (reference sequence). CDR3 nucleotides: TGTGCCAGTAGTTGGGGGGCGCTCAGCAATCAGCCCCAGCATTTT. Its translation: CASSWGALSNQPQHF.

In this sample, this clone is medium-sized (0.01 to 0.1%). V usage is TRBV9 and J usage is TRBJ2-5, with 11 bases that match TRBD2. CDR3 size: 15 residues. In germline, CDR1 is SGDLS, CDR2 YYNGEE. V trimming: 3 bases; J trimming: 5 bases; junction bases outside the gene matches: 6. In DNA form, the CDR3 reads TGTGCCAGCAGCGATAGCGGGGGGGCCTGGGAGACCCAGTACTTC. This codes for CASSDSGGAWETQYF.

The rearrangement links TRBV18 to TRBJ2-5; no firm D call. The CDR3 has 13 amino acids. In germline, CDR1 is KGHSH, CDR2 LQKENI. The V and J ends lost 2 bases and 2 bases respectively, with 6 bases between them. CDR3 sequence: CASSPGRQETQYF. For the CDR3, the DNA is TGTGCCAGCTCACCAGGACGGCAAGAGACCCAGTACTTC.

This clone was seen more than once but under ten times. The chain combines TRBV28 with TRBJ2-5; 8 positions agree with TRBD2. Trimming cost V 6 bases and J 2 bases; bases outside gene matches: 5. The CDR3 has 14 residues. Germline CDR1 reads MDHEN; CDR2 reads SYDVKM. The CDR3 nucleotides are TGTGCCAGCAGCCCAGCGGGAGTTCAAGAGACCCAGTACTTC. Translated, it gives CASSPAGVQETQYF.

This clone was counted only a few times. This sequence joins TRBV7-4 and TRBJ1-5, with unresolved D. Germline V gene sequence: CDR1 SGHVT, CDR2 SQSDAQ. With 2 bases removed from V and 5 bases from J, the gap between germline ends came to 7 bases. The CDR3 has 13 residues. This CDR3 reads CASSLRRDQPQHF. As DNA, the CDR3 is TGTGCCAGCAGCTTAAGGCGAGATCAGCCCCAGCATTTT.

This clone has ten or more counts. The V and J genes are TRBV11-3 and TRBJ2-3; D uncertain. Trimming pared 5 bases from V and 1 base from J, leaving 10 bases between. Germline V gene data show CDR1 as SGHNT and CDR2 as YENEEA. The CDR3 covers 14 residues. The CDR3 sequence is CASSRRQGTDTQYF. CDR3 sequence (DNA): TGTGCCAGCAGCCGGCGACAAGGCACAGATACGCAGTATTTT.

By frequency in the sample, this clone is medium-sized. J is TRBJ1-6 and V is TRBV11-3; TRBD1 is a possible D gene (5 bases). CDR1 SGHNT and CDR2 YENEEA come from the germline V gene. Trimming took off 5 bases at V and 7 bases at J, with 12 bases between the two ends. The CDR3 has 14 residues. The CDR3 region is CASSLLGGNSPLHF. For the CDR3, the DNA is TGTGCCAGCAGCCTACTTGGGGGGAATTCACCCCTCCACTTT. Variable domain in full (rest from reference TRBV11-3 and TRBJ1-6): EAGVVQSPRYKIIEKKQPVAFWCNPISGHNTLYWYLQNLGQGPELLIRYENEEAVDDSQLPKDRFSAERLKGVDSTLKIQPAELGDSAVYLCASSLLGGNSPLHFGNGTRLTVT.

In its sample, this clone was seen a few times. V and J are TRBV28 and TRBJ1-4, with D hard to call. The length of the CDR3 is 14 residues. Per the germline V gene, CDR1 is MDHEN and CDR2 is SYDVKM. V lost 7 bases to trimming and J lost 8 bases, with 17 bases between them. The CDR3 bases are TGTGCCAGCACCCCGACCCCCTTCGGGGAAAAACTGTTTTTT. This encodes CASTPTPFGEKLFF.